The TCR beta chain described here comes from a study of Ad26.COV2.S vaccination and SARS-CoV-2 variants. Study-wide background: Donor was in the COV1001 Ad26.COV2.S trial arm. Participants got Ad26.COV2.S intramuscularly, once or twice 56 days apart. Study-wide findings and caveats: After vaccination, substantial breadth of spike-specific CD8+ and CD4+ responses was reported.

Treatment of the sample: approximately 18 received Ad26.COV2.S at low or high dose, single or two shots; about 5 received placebo; per-sample allocation not given. The investigators took samples on day 63 after the first vaccine or placebo injection. The germline V and J ends were trimmed by 5 bases and 0 bases, with 11 bases remaining between them. The length of the CDR3 is 15 residues. Germline loops: CDR1 SGHTA, CDR2 FQGNSA. The method was immunoSEQ multiplex PCR; TCRdb's version includes in-frame clones alone and lacks a portion of them. The sample contains about 480,000 clones, around 88% of which appear only once. Concerning this clone: Its antigen is as yet unknown.

The sequence came from a person aged 18-60 years who received the Ad26.COV2.S COVID-19 vaccine or a placebo. The material was peripheral blood, obtained in a trial of Ad26.COV2.S vaccine versus placebo. The chain couples TRBV7-2 to TRBJ1-5; D is undetermined. The DNA of the CDR3 is TGTGCCAGCAGCATCCGGGGAGGTAGCAATCAGCCCCAGCATTTT. Encoded protein: CASSIRGGSNQPQHF.